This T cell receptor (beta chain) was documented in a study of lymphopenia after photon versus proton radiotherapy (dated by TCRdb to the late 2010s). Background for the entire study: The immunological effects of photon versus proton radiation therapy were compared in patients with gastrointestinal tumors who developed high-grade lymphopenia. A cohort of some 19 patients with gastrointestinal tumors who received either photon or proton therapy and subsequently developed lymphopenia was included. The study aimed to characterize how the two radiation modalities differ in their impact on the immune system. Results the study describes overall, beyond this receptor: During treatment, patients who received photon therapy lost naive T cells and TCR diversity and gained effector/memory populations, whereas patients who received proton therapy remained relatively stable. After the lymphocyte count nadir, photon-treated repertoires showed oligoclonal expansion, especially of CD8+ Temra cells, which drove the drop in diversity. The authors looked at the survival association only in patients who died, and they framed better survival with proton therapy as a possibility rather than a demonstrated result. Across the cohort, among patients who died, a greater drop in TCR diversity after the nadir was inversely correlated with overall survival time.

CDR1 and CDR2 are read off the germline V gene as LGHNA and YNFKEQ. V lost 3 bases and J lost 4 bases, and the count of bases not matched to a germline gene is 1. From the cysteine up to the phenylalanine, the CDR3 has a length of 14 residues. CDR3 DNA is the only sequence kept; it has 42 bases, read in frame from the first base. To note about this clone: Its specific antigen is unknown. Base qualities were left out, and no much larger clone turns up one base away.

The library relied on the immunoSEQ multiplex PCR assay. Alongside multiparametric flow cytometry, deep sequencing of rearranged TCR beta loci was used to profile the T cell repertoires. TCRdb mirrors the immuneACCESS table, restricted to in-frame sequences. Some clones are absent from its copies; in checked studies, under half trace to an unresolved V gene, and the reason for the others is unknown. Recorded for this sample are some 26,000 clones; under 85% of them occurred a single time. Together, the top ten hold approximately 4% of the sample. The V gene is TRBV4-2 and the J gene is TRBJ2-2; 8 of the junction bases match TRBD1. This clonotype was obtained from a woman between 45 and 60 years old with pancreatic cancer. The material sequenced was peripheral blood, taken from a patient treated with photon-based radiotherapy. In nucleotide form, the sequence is TGTGCCAGCAGCCAGGACAGGGCCACCGGGGAGCTGTTTTTT. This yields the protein CASSQDRATGELFF.